These 27 T cell receptor beta chains were all obtained from the same sample, sequenced in a study of early T cells in non-severe SARS-CoV-2 infection. MiXCR, applied by TCRdb to the 5' RACE reads, yields one record per CDR3 protein. The sample has about 55,000 distinct CDR3 sequences, approximately 15% seen once; the top ten hold 10%. This specimen consisted of whole blood, obtained at baseline. The receptors were sampled from an adult who was a healthcare worker with PCR-confirmed SARS-CoV-2 infection or an uninfected control (not recorded which).

This clonotype showed up just a few times. This chain connects TRBV5-4 to TRBJ2-3, with TRBD2 matching over 8 bases. Trimming took 6 bases from V and 1 from J; bases not matched to a gene: 7. CDR1 SGHNT and CDR2 YYREEE come from the germline V gene (reference sequence). CDR3 length equals 15 residues. This CDR3 reads CASTTGGGGTDTQYF. The CDR3 bases are TGTGCCAGCACCACGGGAGGGGGGGGCACAGATACGCAGTATTTT.

This clonotype has a handful of counts. This chain uses TRBV28 with TRBJ2-7; 13 bases are shared with TRBD2. With V trimmed by 6 bases and J by 6 bases, 5 bases remained unmatched. The CDR3 has 14 amino acids. Germline V CDR1 and CDR2: MDHEN, SYDVKM. The CDR3 DNA follows: TGTGCCAGCAGATTGACTAGCGGGAGGCGCGAGCAGTACTTC. It translates to CASRLTSGRREQYF.

V is TRBV27 and J is TRBJ2-1; 8 bases are a match to TRBD2. Germline V gene sequence: CDR1 MNHEY, CDR2 SMNVEV (reference sequence). V gave up 8 bases and J gave up 7 bases; unmatched junction bases: 10. The CDR3 contains 14 residues. The CDR3 nucleotides are TGTGCCAGCTATCCAGCGGGGGTGTGGAATGAGCAGTTCTTC. Encoded protein: CASYPAGVWNEQFF.

This clonotype was counted a few times. This chain connects TRBV29-1 to TRBJ2-7; unclear D gene. There are 13 residues in the CDR3. V was pared by 3 bases and J by 1 base, with 10 bases between. Germline lookup yields CDR1 SQVTM and CDR2 ANQGSEA. The CDR3 loop is CSVDSTESYEQYF. CDR3 sequence (DNA): TGCAGCGTTGATAGTACTGAGTCCTACGAGCAGTACTTC.

This clonotype occurred a few times. The rearrangement uses TRBV20-1 and TRBJ2-3; D is perhaps TRBD1 (5 bases). V was shortened by 4 bases and J by 3 bases, with 11 bases between the two germline ends. Germline V gives CDR1 DFQATT, CDR2 SNEGSKA (reference sequence). CDR3 length: 13 residues. The CDR3 loop reads CSAKGVRTDTQYF. For the CDR3, the DNA is TGCAGTGCTAAAGGGGTGCGAACAGATACGCAGTATTTT.

This chain uses TRBV11-2 with TRBJ2-3, with D perhaps TRBD2 (6 bases). Germline loops: CDR1 SGHAT, CDR2 FQNNGV. The CDR3 has 11 residues. Trimming stripped 5 bases from V and 10 bases from J, with 10 bases between. The DNA of the CDR3 is TGTGCCAGCAGCGGGGGGATTGCGCAGTATTTT. It translates to CASSGGIAQYF.

This clonotype occurred a few times. The chain carries TRBV6-6 and TRBJ1-3, with 7 nucleotides matching TRBD1. This CDR3 region has 16 residues. The V gene end was trimmed by 5 bases and the J gene end by 0 bases; junction bases not matched to a gene: 7. The germline gives CDR1 MNHNY, CDR2 SVGAGI (reference sequence). CDR3 sequence (DNA): TGTGCCAGCAGTCAGGGGGTAGGAGGCTCTGGAAACACCATATATTTT. This codes for CASSQGVGGSGNTIYF.

This clonotype showed up many times. The chain links TRBV20-1 to TRBJ2-6; D may be TRBD2 (6 bases). Trimming took off 0 bases at V and 4 bases at J, with 13 bases between the two ends. The germline CDR1 and CDR2 sequences are DFQATT and SNEGSKA (reference sequence). The CDR3 is 16 amino acids. The CDR3 is CSARDPGATGANVLTF. The CDR3 region has the DNA TGCAGTGCTAGAGACCCGGGAGCGACCGGGGCCAACGTCCTGACTTTC.

The rearrangement uses TRBV20-1 and TRBJ1-6; D is unclear. The CDR3 is 12 amino acids. Germline V gives CDR1 DFQATT, CDR2 SNEGSKA (reference sequence). V lost 6 bases to trimming and J lost 6 bases, with 9 bases between them. The CDR3 DNA follows: TGCAGTGCAAGGCAGCCTAATTCACCCCTCCACTTT. It codes for CSARQPNSPLHF.

The chain uses TRBV19 and TRBJ1-4; possible D gene TRBD1, 6 bases. The V and J ends lost 6 bases and 3 bases respectively, with 20 bases between them. In germline, CDR1 is LNHDA, CDR2 SQIVND (reference sequence). CDR3 length equals 17 residues. CDR3 nucleotide sequence: TGTGCCAGTAGGAATACGCTGCGGGGGGCGGCTAATGAAAAACTGTTTTTT. Translating it yields CASRNTLRGAANEKLFF.

This chain connects TRBV29-1 to TRBJ2-1; D gene ambiguous. Trimming took off 4 bases at V and 6 bases at J, with 13 bases between the two ends. There are 13 residues in the CDR3. Per germline, CDR1 SQVTM and CDR2 ANQGSEA. For the CDR3, the DNA is TGCAGCGTTGGGTCTGGGTACATCAATGAGCAGTTCTTC. This translates into CSVGSGYINEQFF.

This clonotype came up a few times. The chain links TRBV29-1 to TRBJ2-5; D might be TRBD2 (6 bases). The CDR3 has 15 residues. Per germline, CDR1 SQVTM and CDR2 ANQGSEA. The V end lost 4 bases, the J end lost 0 bases, and 15 bases lay between the germline ends. The CDR3 nucleotides read TGCAGCGTTGGCGGGGAGCAAATTCACCAAGAGACCCAGTACTTC. It specifies CSVGGEQIHQETQYF.

This clonotype was seen repeatedly, ten times or more. This chain connects TRBV2 to TRBJ2-2; TRBD2 matches 9 bases. With 10 bases clipped from V and 4 bases from J, the junction kept 13 bases outside the gene matches. CDR1 and CDR2 from the germline V gene are SNHLY and FYNNEI. The CDR3 is made up of 16 amino acids. The chain's CDR3 is CATASRSGRVTGELFF. Here the CDR3 DNA reads TGTGCCACCGCCTCACGTAGCGGGAGAGTCACCGGGGAGCTGTTTTTT.

In its sample, this clonotype was seen many times. This chain joins TRBV27 and TRBJ1-6; TRBD1 agrees at 9 bases. The length of the CDR3 is 14 residues. Trimming cost V 3 bases and J 6 bases; bases outside gene matches: 0. Germline values: CDR1 MNHEY, CDR2 SMNVEV (reference sequence). DNA for the CDR3: TGTGCCAGCAGTTTGGACAGGGGTAATTCACCCCTCCACTTT. This codes for CASSLDRGNSPLHF.

The table lists this clonotype with a few counts. This CDR3 reads CASSLSPGTAGNTIYF. DNA for the CDR3: TGTGCCAGCAGCTTATCTCCCGGGACAGCCGGAAACACCATATATTTT. This chain joins TRBV7-9 and TRBJ1-3; 7 bases agree with TRBD1. The germline gives CDR1 SEHNR, CDR2 FQNEAQ (reference sequence). This CDR3 region has 16 residues. V lost 2 bases, J lost 4 bases, and 8 bases stayed unmatched.

This clonotype has just a few counts. The chain joins TRBV29-1 to TRBJ2-6; D unresolved. The CDR3 has 13 amino acids. V was pared by 1 base and J by 4 bases, with 5 bases between. From germline, CDR1 is SQVTM and CDR2 ANQGSEA. CDR3 sequence: CSVEVTGANVLTF. CDR3 in DNA: TGCAGCGTTGAAGTAACCGGGGCCAACGTCCTGACTTTC. The full variable domain, in which reference TRBV29-1 and TRBJ2-6 provide the parts outside the CDR3, is SAVISQKPSRDICQRGTSLTIQCQVDSQVTMMFWYRQQPGQSLTLIATANQGSEATYESGFVIDKFPISRPNLTFSTLTVSNMSPEDSSIYLCSVEVTGANVLTFGAGSRLTVL.

This sequence joins TRBV2 and TRBJ2-1; 7 bases align to TRBD2. CDR3 length: 14 amino acids. Looked up from germline, CDR1 is SNHLY and CDR2 is FYNNEI. Germline trimming cut 7 bases from V and 4 bases from J; bases unmatched to any gene: 7. Here the CDR3 reads CASKWAGLYNEQFF. The CDR3 region has the DNA TGTGCCAGCAAGTGGGCGGGACTATACAATGAGCAGTTCTTC.

This clonotype was found many times. V gene TRBV19 combines with J gene TRBJ2-6, with TRBD1 matching 8 bases. The CDR3 sequence is 17 residues long. The germline V gene has CDR1 LNHDA and CDR2 SQIVND (reference sequence). The ends lost 5 bases at V and 9 bases at J; junction bases unmatched: 15. The CDR3 DNA sequence: TGTGCCAGTAGTCCTAACCGACAGGGGTTTGGTGGCAACGTCCTGACTTTC. It specifies CASSPNRQGFGGNVLTF.

This clonotype showed up many times. The chain uses TRBV3-1 and TRBJ2-7; tentatively, D is TRBD1 or TRBD2 (6 bases each). Trimming pared 4 bases from V and 4 bases from J, leaving 11 bases between. Germline CDR1 is LGHDT and CDR2 is YNNKEL (reference sequence). The CDR3 covers 13 residues. The CDR3 nucleotides are TGTGCCAGCAGCCGTAGGGGGAGGTACGAGCAGTACTTC. It encodes CASSRRGRYEQYF.

This clonotype was seen a handful of times. V usage is TRBV6-1 and J usage is TRBJ1-1; D gene uncertain. The CDR3 length is 14 residues. Germline V gives CDR1 MNHNS, CDR2 SASEGT. V lost 0 bases and J 2 bases, leaving 7 bases between the germline ends. The CDR3 protein is CASSEALGNTEAFF. The CDR3, as DNA: TGTGCCAGCAGTGAAGCGTTGGGAAACACTGAAGCTTTCTTT.

This clonotype turned up a few times. An end of the junction does not agree with germline; a read error may underlie this. The chain joins TRBV19 to TRBJ1-6; D unresolved. CDR3 length: 13 amino acids. Germline V gene sequence: CDR1 LNHDA, CDR2 SQIVND (reference sequence). CDR3: CASSYKHNSPLHF. The CDR3 DNA sequence: TGTGCCAGCTCCTACAAGCATAATTCACCCCTCCATTTT.

This clonotype has more than one count but fewer than ten. V usage is TRBV2 and J usage is TRBJ2-3; a possible D gene is TRBD1 (6 bases). The germline CDR1 and CDR2 sequences are SNHLY and FYNNEI. Trimming pared 10 bases from V and 0 bases from J, leaving 14 bases between. The CDR3 runs 14 residues. The CDR3 sequence: CATQGIASTDTQYF. CDR3 nucleotides: TGTGCCACCCAGGGGATAGCTAGCACAGATACGCAGTATTTT.

This clonotype was observed a few times. J is TRBJ2-3 and V is TRBV4-1; D perhaps matches TRBD1 (5 bases). This CDR3 region has 16 residues. Trimming shortened V by 0 bases and J by 2 bases, and 12 bases separated the two germline ends. Per germline, CDR1 MGHRA and CDR2 YSYEKL. CDR3 region: CASSQERQSFTDTQYF. The CDR3 bases are TGCGCCAGCAGCCAAGAACGACAGTCCTTCACAGATACGCAGTATTTT.

This clonotype was detected many times. The rearrangement joins TRBV12-3 or TRBV12-4 to TRBJ1-2; 7 nucleotides line up with TRBD1. CDR3 length equals 13 residues. V was pared by 5 bases and J by 4 bases, with 4 bases of the junction left unmatched. As DNA, the CDR3 is TGTGCCAGCAGTAGGACAGGCCTCTATGGCTACACCTTC. Its protein product is CASSRTGLYGYTF.

This clonotype showed up many times. This rearrangement joins TRBV18 to TRBJ1-5, with D perhaps matching TRBD1 (6 bases). The V end lost 2 bases, the J end lost 2 bases, and 13 bases lay between the germline ends. Germline CDR1 and CDR2: KGHSH and LQKENI. CDR3 length: 16 residues. The CDR3 sequence is CASSPGKGDGNQPQHF. DNA for the CDR3: TGTGCCAGCTCACCAGGGAAGGGGGACGGCAATCAGCCCCAGCATTTT.

This chain joins TRBV2 and TRBJ1-4; 7 bases map to TRBD1. CDR3 length: 16 residues. Trimming took 8 bases from V and 7 from J; bases not matched to a gene: 16. The V gene's germline CDR1 is SNHLY and CDR2 FYNNEI. The CDR3 sequence: CASGKTSTGLFEKLFF. In nucleotides, the CDR3 is TGTGCCAGCGGCAAAACATCGACAGGGTTATTTGAAAAACTGTTTTTT.

V is TRBV5-4 and J is TRBJ2-2; D might be TRBD1 or TRBD2, each matching 5 bases. The ends were cut back, 1 base at V and 1 base at J, with 11 bases in the middle. This CDR3 contains 16 residues. Looked up from germline, CDR1 is SGHNT and CDR2 is YYREEE (reference sequence). The CDR3 DNA is TGTGCCAGCAGCTTGCATCCGGGGCAGAACACCGGGGAGCTGTTTTTT. Translated: CASSLHPGQNTGELFF.